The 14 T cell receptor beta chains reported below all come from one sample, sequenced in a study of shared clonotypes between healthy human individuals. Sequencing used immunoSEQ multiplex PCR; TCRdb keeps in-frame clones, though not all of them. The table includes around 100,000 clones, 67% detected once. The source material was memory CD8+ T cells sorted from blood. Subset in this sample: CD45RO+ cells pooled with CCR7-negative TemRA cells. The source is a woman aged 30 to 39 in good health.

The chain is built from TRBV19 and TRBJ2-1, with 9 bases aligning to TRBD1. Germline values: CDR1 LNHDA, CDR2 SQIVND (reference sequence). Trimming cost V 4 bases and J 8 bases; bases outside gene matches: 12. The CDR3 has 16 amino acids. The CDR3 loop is CASSRGGQGTGDEQFF. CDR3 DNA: TGTGCCAGTAGTAGGGGTGGACAGGGGACTGGGGATGAGCAGTTCTTC.

The CDR3 nucleotides are TGTGCCAGCAGCCCTGACAGGGCGGGTTGGGGCCTCGGGCAGTTCTTC. This codes for CASSPDRAGWGLGQFF. V usage is TRBV11-2 and J usage is TRBJ2-1; 7 nucleotides agree with TRBD1. In germline, CDR1 is SGHAT, CDR2 FQNNGV. V was clipped by 5 bases and J by 12 bases; unmatched bases: 19. CDR3 size: 16 residues.

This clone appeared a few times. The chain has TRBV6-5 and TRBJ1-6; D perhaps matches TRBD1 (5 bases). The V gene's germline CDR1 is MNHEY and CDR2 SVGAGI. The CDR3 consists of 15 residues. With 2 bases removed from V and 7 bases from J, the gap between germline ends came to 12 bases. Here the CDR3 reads CASSYLDKPNSPLHF. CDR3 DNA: TGTGCCAGCAGTTACCTGGACAAGCCCAATTCACCCCTCCACTTT.

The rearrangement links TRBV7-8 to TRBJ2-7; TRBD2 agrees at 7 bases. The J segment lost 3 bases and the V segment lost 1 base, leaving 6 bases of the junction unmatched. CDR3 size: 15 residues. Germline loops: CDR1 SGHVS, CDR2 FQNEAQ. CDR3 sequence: CASSLGTSSLYEQYF. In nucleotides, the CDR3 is TGTGCCAGCAGCTTAGGGACTAGTAGCCTCTACGAGCAGTACTTC.

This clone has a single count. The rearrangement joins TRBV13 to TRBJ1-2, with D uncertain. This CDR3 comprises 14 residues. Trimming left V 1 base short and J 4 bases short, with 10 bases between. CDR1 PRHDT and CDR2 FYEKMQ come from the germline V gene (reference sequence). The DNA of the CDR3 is TGTGCCAGCAGCTTAGTGTTTAAGACCTATGGCTACACCTTC. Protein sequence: CASSLVFKTYGYTF.

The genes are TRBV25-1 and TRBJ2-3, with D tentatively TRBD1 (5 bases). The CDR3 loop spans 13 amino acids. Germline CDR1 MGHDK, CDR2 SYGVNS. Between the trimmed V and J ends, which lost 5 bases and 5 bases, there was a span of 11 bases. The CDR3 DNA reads TGTGCCAGCAGTATACCAGGGCAAGATACGCAGTATTTT. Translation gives CASSIPGQDTQYF. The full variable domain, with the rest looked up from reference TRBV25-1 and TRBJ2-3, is EADIYQTPRYLVIGTGKKITLECSQTMGHDKMYWYQQDPGMELHLIHYSYGVNSTEKGDLSSESTVSRIRTEHFPLTLESARPSHTSQYLCASSIPGQDTQYFGPGTRLTVL.

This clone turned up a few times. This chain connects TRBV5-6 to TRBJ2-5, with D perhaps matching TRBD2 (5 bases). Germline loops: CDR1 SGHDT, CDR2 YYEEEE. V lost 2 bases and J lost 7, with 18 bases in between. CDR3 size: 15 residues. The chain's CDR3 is CASSFLRSGERTQYF. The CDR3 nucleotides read TGTGCCAGCAGCTTCCTTAGGAGTGGGGAGAGGACCCAGTACTTC.

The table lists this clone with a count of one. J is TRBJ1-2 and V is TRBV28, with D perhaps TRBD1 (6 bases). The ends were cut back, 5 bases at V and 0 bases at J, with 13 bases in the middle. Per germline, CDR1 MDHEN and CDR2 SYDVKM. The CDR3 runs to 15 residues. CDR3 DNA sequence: TGTGCCAGCAGTCCCTCGGACAGAGCTAACTATGGCTACACCTTC. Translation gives CASSPSDRANYGYTF.

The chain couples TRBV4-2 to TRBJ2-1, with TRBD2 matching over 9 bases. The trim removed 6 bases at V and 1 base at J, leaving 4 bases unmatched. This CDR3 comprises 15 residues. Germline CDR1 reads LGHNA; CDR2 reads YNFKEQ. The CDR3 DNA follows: TGTGCCAGCAGGCACACTAGCGGGTCCTACAATGAGCAGTTCTTC. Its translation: CASRHTSGSYNEQFF.

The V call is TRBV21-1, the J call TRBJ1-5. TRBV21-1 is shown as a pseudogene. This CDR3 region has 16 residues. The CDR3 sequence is CASSKVEEGEGQPQHF. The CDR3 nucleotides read TGTGCCAGCAGCAAAGTAGAGGAGGGAGAGGGTCAGCCCCAGCATTTT.

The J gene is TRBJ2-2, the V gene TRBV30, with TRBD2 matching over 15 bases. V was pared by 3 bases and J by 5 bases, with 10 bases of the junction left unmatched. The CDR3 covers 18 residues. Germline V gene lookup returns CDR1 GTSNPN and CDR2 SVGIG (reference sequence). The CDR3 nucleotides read TGTGCCTGGAGGCTTGGGACTAGCGGGAGGAAGGGAACCGGGGAGCTGTTTTTT. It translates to CAWRLGTSGRKGTGELFF.

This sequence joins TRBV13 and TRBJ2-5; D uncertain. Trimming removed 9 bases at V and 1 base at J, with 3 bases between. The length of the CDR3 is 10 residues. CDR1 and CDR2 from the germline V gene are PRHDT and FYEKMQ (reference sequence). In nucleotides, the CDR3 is TGTGCCAGTGGCCAAGAGACCCAGTACTTC. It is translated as CASGQETQYF.

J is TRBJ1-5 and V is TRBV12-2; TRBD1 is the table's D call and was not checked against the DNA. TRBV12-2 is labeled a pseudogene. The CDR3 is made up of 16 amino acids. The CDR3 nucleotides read TGTGCAAGTCGCTTAGGGAAGGGACAGGCAAATCAGCCCCAGCATTTT. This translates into CASRLGKGQANQPQHF.

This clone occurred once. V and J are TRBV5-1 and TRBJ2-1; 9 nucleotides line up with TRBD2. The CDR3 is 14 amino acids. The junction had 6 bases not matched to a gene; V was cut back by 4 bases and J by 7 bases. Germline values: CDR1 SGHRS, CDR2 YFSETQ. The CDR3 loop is CASSPISGRNEQFF. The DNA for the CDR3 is TGCGCCAGCAGCCCCATTAGCGGGAGAAATGAGCAGTTCTTC.